The 32 T cell receptor beta chains presented below share a single source sample, sequenced in a study of cytomegalovirus exposure and HLA in healthy donors. 13 Jbeta primers and 60 Vbeta primers were used for the PCR. Assay: immunoSEQ multiplex PCR; the TCRdb copy retains only in-frame clones and omits some. This table holds fewer than 200,000 clones, over 60% found once. The sample taken for sequencing was PBMCs. The receptors stem from a girl aged 10 to 17 in good health and CMV-seronegative.

V is TRBV7-8 and J is TRBJ1-2, with 9 bases identical to TRBD1. Trimming removed 4 bases from V and 1 base from J; junction bases left unmatched: 1. The CDR3 sequence is 14 residues long. In germline, CDR1 is SGHVS, CDR2 FQNEAQ. The CDR3 loop is CASSWGQGNYGYTF. In nucleotides, the CDR3 is TGTGCCAGCAGCTGGGGACAGGGTAACTATGGCTACACCTTC.

This chain joins TRBV12-1 and TRBJ1-5. TRBV12-1 corresponds to a pseudogene. The CDR3 length is 18 residues. The DNA for the CDR3 is TGTGCCAGCAGCTCCGACCGCCAGGGAGGGTATAGCAATCAGCCCCAGCATTTT. This codes for CASSSDRQGGYSNQPQHF.

This chain joins TRBV4-2 and TRBJ1-2; D remains unclear. The CDR3 consists of 16 residues. The V gene lost 2 bases and the J gene lost 5 bases, with 18 bases spanning the gap. Germline assignment: CDR1 LGHNA and CDR2 YNFKEQ. CDR3 amino acids: CASSQNPPPDSYGYTF. CDR3 bases: TGTGCCAGCAGCCAAAATCCTCCACCGGACTCTTATGGCTACACCTTC.

This clone was observed a few times. V is TRBV29-1 and J is TRBJ1-1; 9 bases match TRBD1. The CDR3 has 12 residues. The germline V gene has CDR1 SQVTM and CDR2 ANQGSEA. J lost 5 bases, V lost 5 bases, and 3 bases had no gene match. DNA for the CDR3: TGCAGCGTTCTACAGGGGGCGACTGAAGCTTTCTTT. It is translated as CSVLQGATEAFF.

J is TRBJ1-1 and V is TRBV27; D not resolved. Trimming removed 0 bases at V and 5 bases at J, with 10 bases between. CDR1 and CDR2 from the germline V gene are MNHEY and SMNVEV (reference sequence). This CDR3 region has 14 residues. The DNA for the CDR3 is TGTGCCAGCAGTTTATCGGAGGCGGGGACTGAAGCTTTCTTT. As protein: CASSLSEAGTEAFF.

This rearrangement joins TRBV5-4 to TRBJ2-3; TRBD2 agrees at 13 bases. In germline, CDR1 is SGHNT, CDR2 YYREEE (reference sequence). The CDR3 covers 16 residues. The trim removed 5 bases at V and 4 bases at J, leaving 7 bases unmatched. The DNA for the CDR3 is TGTGCCAGCAGTTCACTAGCGGGGGGGCGGGCAGATACGCAGTATTTT. This sequence encodes CASSSLAGGRADTQYF.

The chain is built from TRBV6-1 and TRBJ2-3; tentative D call: TRBD2 (5 bases). The CDR3 is made up of 14 amino acids. Trimming left V 7 bases short and J 4 bases short, with 15 bases between. Per germline, CDR1 MNHNS and CDR2 SASEGT. CDR3 amino acids: CASNSGGVPDTQYF. The CDR3 DNA reads as TGTGCCAGCAACAGCGGTGGAGTCCCAGATACGCAGTATTTT.

This chain links TRBV27 with TRBJ1-5; D is uncertain. Per germline, CDR1 MNHEY and CDR2 SMNVEV (reference sequence). V was shortened by 1 base and J by 4 bases, with 14 bases between the two germline ends. The CDR3 has 16 amino acids. CDR3 DNA sequence: TGTGCCAGCAGTTTATATGGCGCGGGTTCTAATCAGCCCCAGCATTTT. Residues: CASSLYGAGSNQPQHF.

The chain carries TRBV2 and TRBJ1-1, with 12 bases identical to TRBD1. Germline V gene sequence: CDR1 SNHLY, CDR2 FYNNEI. V gave up 6 bases and J gave up 5 bases; unmatched junction bases: 7. The CDR3 has 15 amino acids. This chain's CDR3 is CASSGTGGTGTEAFF. The CDR3, as DNA: TGTGCCAGCAGCGGGACAGGGGGCACGGGTACTGAAGCTTTCTTT.

This clone was seen a few times. V usage is TRBV7-3 and J usage is TRBJ2-7, with 9 bases that match TRBD2. The CDR3 loop spans 15 amino acids. The trim removed 2 bases at V and 3 bases at J, leaving 5 bases unmatched. Germline V CDR1 and CDR2: SGHTA, FQGTGA. The CDR3 loop reads CASSLQASGVYEQYF. In nucleotides, the CDR3 is TGTGCCAGCAGCTTACAGGCTAGCGGGGTCTACGAGCAGTACTTC.

Only a few counts were recorded for this clone. The CDR3 bases are TGCGCCAGCAGCTTGGCGAGCAATCAGCCCCAGCATTTT. Translation: CASSLASNQPQHF. The chain has TRBV5-1 and TRBJ1-5; D gene unclear. Germline CDR1 reads SGHRS; CDR2 reads YFSETQ. V lost 0 bases and J 1 base, leaving 2 bases between the germline ends. This CDR3 spans 13 amino acids.

This clone appeared a few times. The chain's CDR3 is CASRDRQGRQETQYF. DNA of the CDR3: TGTGCCAGCAGGGATCGACAGGGGAGGCAAGAGACCCAGTACTTC. The chain carries TRBV2 and TRBJ2-5; 8 bases are a match to TRBD1. Germline V gene sequence: CDR1 SNHLY, CDR2 FYNNEI. V gave up 6 bases and J gave up 2 bases; unmatched junction bases: 8. The CDR3 extends over 15 amino acids.

The gene calls are TRBV7-6 and TRBJ1-2; a weak D match, TRBD1 (5 bases). V shed 5 bases and J shed 2 bases, with 9 bases lying between them. From germline, CDR1 is SGHVS and CDR2 FNYEAQ. This CDR3 region has 13 residues. DNA of the CDR3: TGTGCCAGCAGCCTGACAGAGAACTATGGCTACACCTTC. It codes for CASSLTENYGYTF.

The chain carries TRBV5-6 and TRBJ2-1, with 7 bases that match TRBD2. This CDR3 is 15 amino acids long. In germline, CDR1 is SGHDT, CDR2 YYEEEE. The V and J ends lost 3 bases and 3 bases, in that order; junction bases with no gene match: 6. CDR3 sequence reads: CASSSGGGSYNEQFF. The DNA of the CDR3 is TGTGCCAGCAGCTCGGGAGGCGGGAGCTACAATGAGCAGTTCTTC. Variable domain in full (rest from reference TRBV5-6 and TRBJ2-1): DAGVTQSPTHLIKTRGQQVTLRCSPKSGHDTVSWYQQALGQGPQFIFQYYEEEERQRGNFPDRFSGHQFPNYSSELNVNALLLGDSALYLCASSSGGGSYNEQFFGPGTRLTVL.

The V gene is TRBV25-1, the J gene TRBJ1-4; 7 positions agree with TRBD1. The ends lost 3 bases at V and 6 bases at J; junction bases unmatched: 4. This CDR3 contains 14 residues. Germline V gene lookup returns CDR1 MGHDK and CDR2 SYGVNS. CDR3 sequence reads: CASSETGPDEKLFF. In DNA, the CDR3 is TGTGCCAGCAGTGAGACAGGGCCGGATGAAAAACTGTTTTTT.

As for this clone: In the same sample, other DNA sequences code for this CDR3. CDR3 sequence (DNA): TGCGCCAGCAGCCCGGGACAGGGGGCTTACAATGAGCAGTTCTTC. Amino acids: CASSPGQGAYNEQFF. This chain connects TRBV5-1 to TRBJ2-1; 12 nucleotides align to TRBD1. There are 15 residues in the CDR3. The V segment lost 4 bases and the J segment 4 bases; nucleotides outside the gene matches: 3. Germline lookup yields CDR1 SGHRS and CDR2 YFSETQ.

The chain links TRBV5-6 to TRBJ1-4, with TRBD1 as a possible D gene (6 bases). There are 15 residues in the CDR3. Between the trimmed V and J ends, which lost 1 base and 7 bases, there was a span of 14 bases. CDR1 and CDR2 (germline): SGHDT, YYEEEE. This CDR3 is CASSLRGGLGEKLFF. In nucleotides, the CDR3 is TGTGCCAGCAGCTTGAGGGGGGGGCTGGGTGAAAAACTGTTTTTT.

This rearrangement joins TRBV9 to TRBJ2-3; 10 bases are a match to TRBD2. The V segment lost 8 bases and the J segment 3 bases; nucleotides outside the gene matches: 9. The CDR3 spans 15 residues. Germline V gives CDR1 SGDLS, CDR2 YYNGEE. CDR3 loop: CARPGSGGGTDTQYF. The CDR3 bases are TGTGCCAGACCCGGAAGCGGGGGGGGTACAGATACGCAGTATTTT.

The chain links TRBV7-9 to TRBJ2-7, with 7 bases lining up with TRBD1. The CDR3 contains 17 residues. CDR1 is SEHNR, CDR2 FQNEAQ, per germline (reference sequence). With 5 bases clipped from V and 0 bases from J, the junction kept 13 bases outside the gene matches. DNA for the CDR3: TGTGCCAGCAGCGGACGACAGGGACAACCAACCTCCTACGAGCAGTACTTC. It encodes CASSGRQGQPTSYEQYF.

The rearrangement uses TRBV5-1 and TRBJ2-5, with 10 positions matching TRBD1. There are 14 residues in the CDR3. CDR1 and CDR2 from the germline V gene are SGHRS and YFSETQ. The J segment lost 4 bases and the V segment lost 4 bases, leaving 4 bases of the junction unmatched. The CDR3 region has the DNA TGCGCCAGCAGCACGACAGGGGGCGGAGAGACCCAGTACTTC. Amino acid sequence: CASSTTGGGETQYF. The full variable domain, in which reference TRBV5-1 and TRBJ2-5 provide the parts outside the CDR3, is KAGVTQTPRYLIKTRGQQVTLSCSPISGHRSVSWYQQTPGQGLQFLFEYFSETQRNKGNFPGRFSGRQFSNSRSEMNVSTLELGDSALYLCASSTTGGGETQYFGPGTRLLVL.

The chain links TRBV11-3 to TRBJ2-3; 9 bases agree with TRBD1. V shed 5 bases, J shed 8 bases, and the junction held 11 bases outside the gene matches. This CDR3 is 15 amino acids long. Germline-derived CDR1 and CDR2 are SGHNT and YENEEA. DNA for the CDR3: TGTGCCAGCAGCGTACAGGGGGCGGTCGGGGGTACGCAGTATTTT. Translated, it gives CASSVQGAVGGTQYF.

The V and J genes are TRBV30 and TRBJ2-1, with a weak D call TRBD1 (6 bases). Trimming stripped 4 bases from V and 9 bases from J, with 16 bases between. Germline V gene lookup returns CDR1 GTSNPN and CDR2 SVGIG (reference sequence). This CDR3 is 13 amino acids long. CDR3 in amino acids: CAWTEGGPSEQFF. The CDR3 region has the DNA TGTGCCTGGACCGAAGGGGGACCCAGTGAGCAGTTCTTC.

The J gene is TRBJ2-7, the V gene TRBV10-2, with TRBD2 identical over 9 bases. CDR3 length: 15 residues. The germline V gene has CDR1 WSHSY and CDR2 SAAADI. The V and J ends lost 0 bases and 1 base, in that order; junction bases with no gene match: 1. CDR3 in DNA: TGCGCCAGCAGTGAGTCCAGCGGGGGGTCCTACGAGCAGTACTTC. Residues: CASSESSGGSYEQYF.

CDR3 residues: CASSLSAGNEKLFF. The DNA for the CDR3 is TGCGCCAGCAGCTTGAGTGCGGGGAATGAAAAACTGTTTTTT. V is TRBV5-1 and J is TRBJ1-4; D is ambiguous. V was cut by 1 base and J by 5 bases, with 9 bases left in between. From germline, CDR1 is SGHRS and CDR2 YFSETQ. The CDR3 consists of 14 residues.

The gene calls are TRBV6-6 and TRBJ2-1; 8 bases align to TRBD1. Trimming removed 2 bases from V and 8 bases from J; junction bases left unmatched: 8. This CDR3 region has 15 residues. The germline V gene has CDR1 MNHNY and CDR2 SVGAGI (reference sequence). The CDR3 loop reads CASSYGQGEVDEQFF. The CDR3 region has the DNA TGTGCCAGCAGTTACGGACAGGGAGAGGTCGATGAGCAGTTCTTC.

The chain carries TRBV25-1 and TRBJ2-1; possibly TRBD2 for D (5 bases). Germline CDR1 MGHDK, CDR2 SYGVNS. The length of the CDR3 is 17 residues. Trimming cost V 4 bases and J 4 bases, with 20 bases left between them. The CDR3 is CASSGLREGGRYNEQFF. For the CDR3, the DNA is TGTGCCAGCAGTGGACTTCGTGAGGGTGGTCGGTACAATGAGCAGTTCTTC. The complete variable domain, with remaining parts taken from reference TRBV25-1 and TRBJ2-1, reads EADIYQTPRYLVIGTGKKITLECSQTMGHDKMYWYQQDPGMELHLIHYSYGVNSTEKGDLSSESTVSRIRTEHFPLTLESARPSHTSQYLCASSGLREGGRYNEQFFGPGTRLTVL.

This sequence joins TRBV11-2 and TRBJ2-5; 7 nucleotides match TRBD2. The CDR3 is 14 amino acids. Trimming at V came to 1 base and at J to 5 bases, leaving 4 bases not matched to a gene. Germline CDR1 SGHAT, CDR2 FQNNGV. The DNA of the CDR3 is TGTGCCAGCAGCTTAGGGGGGGGTGGTGAGACCCAGTACTTC. Amino acids: CASSLGGGGETQYF. Combining the CDR3 with reference TRBV11-2 and TRBJ2-5 gives the whole variable domain EAGVAQSPRYKIIEKRQSVAFWCNPISGHATLYWYQQILGQGPKLLIQFQNNGVVDDSQLPKDRFSAERLKGVDSTLKIQPAKLEDSAVYLCASSLGGGGETQYFGPGTRLLVL.

Note on this clone: The junction does not match germline at one end; this may be a read error. V usage is TRBV6-1 and J usage is TRBJ1-1; no clear D gene. CDR1 is MNHNS and CDR2 is SASEGT in the germline V gene. This CDR3 comprises 13 residues. CDR3 nucleotide sequence: TGTGCCAGCAGTGAATTGGATGACACTGAAGCTTTTTTT. Amino acids: CASSELDDTEAFF.

V usage is TRBV7-9 and J usage is TRBJ2-5, with 8 bases matching TRBD2. The ends lost 4 bases at V and 1 base at J; junction bases unmatched: 2. The germline V gene encodes CDR1 SEHNR and CDR2 FQNEAQ (reference sequence). This CDR3 spans 14 amino acids. Here the CDR3 reads CASSSGGVQETQYF. CDR3 bases: TGTGCCAGCAGCTCGGGGGGGGTCCAAGAGACCCAGTACTTC.

The V and J genes are TRBV30 and TRBJ1-1, with 8 bases identical to TRBD1. The CDR3 is 13 residues long. Germline CDR1 and CDR2: GTSNPN and SVGIG (reference sequence). The ends lost 1 base at V and 10 bases at J; junction bases unmatched: 8. The CDR3 is CAWSGRTGNGAFF. The CDR3 region has the DNA TGTGCCTGGAGTGGTCGGACAGGGAATGGAGCTTTCTTT.

The chain employs TRBV5-4 and TRBJ1-2; tentative D call: TRBD1 (6 bases). This CDR3 region has 17 residues. Per germline, CDR1 SGHNT and CDR2 YYREEE (reference sequence). V was clipped by 6 bases and J by 6 bases, with 27 bases between them. Written as DNA, the CDR3 is TGTGCCAGCACGCAAACAAAGCTTAGTCAGGGGCCAGATGGCTACACCTTC. This gives the protein CASTQTKLSQGPDGYTF. Based on the CDR3 plus reference TRBV5-4 and TRBJ1-2, the full variable domain is ETGVTQSPTHLIKTRGQQVTLRCSSQSGHNTVSWYQQALGQGPQFIFQYYREEENGRGNFPPRFSGLQFPNYSSELNVNALELDDSALYLCASTQTKLSQGPDGYTFGSGTRLTVV.

The chain carries TRBV7-9 and TRBJ1-6; D is unresolved. The CDR3 sequence is 16 residues long. Germline loops: CDR1 SEHNR, CDR2 FQNEAQ (reference sequence). Between the trimmed V and J ends, which lost 1 base and 0 bases, there was a span of 7 bases. The CDR3 DNA sequence: TGTGCCAGCAGCTTAGTTCGGAGCTCCTATAATTCACCCCTCCACTTT. This gives the protein CASSLVRSSYNSPLHF.